This T cell receptor beta chain was retrieved from a study of blood T cell repertoires in COVID-19 (dated by TCRdb to 2019 to 2021). At the level of the whole study: Samples covering the acute and convalescent phases of COVID-19 were provided by collaborators in the United States, Italy and Spain. The material from the prospective study consisted of cDNA or gDNA derived from T cells, B-cell-depleted T cells, or PBMCs. The dataset comprised deeply sampled blood TCRbeta repertoires from subjects exposed to, actively infected with, or recovered from COVID-19. The repertoires were released in a freely available public database meant as a resource for research on the immune response to SARS-CoV-2. The samples were drawn from the first 160 participants of the ongoing ImmuneRACE study and from 1,254 subjects provided by 6 global collaborators. The sample metadata nearly always contained a de-identified subject ID, COVID-19 status, age in years and sex. Where available, HLA class I and class II types were taken from metadata supplied by the sample provider and were not determined by assay-based typing. Study-level results and caveats: The quantity of clinical and demographic metadata differed by source and by participant and was supplied without curation.

As concerns this clone: What this receptor recognizes is not known. Qualities for individual bases were not recorded, and no much larger clone is one base off.

The collaborating institutions used their own protocols to collect whole blood in K2EDTA tubes. For TCRbeta analysis, collaborators shipped samples in one of three forms: frozen whole blood, isolated PBMCs, or DNA extracted from either of those sample types. TCRbeta CDR3 regions were amplified from genomic DNA using the immunoSEQ Assay, a bias-controlled multiplex PCR. The study's own analysis went as follows. Nucleated cell counts per sample were estimated from amplification of reference gene primers within the assay. To quantify the absolute abundance of each unique TCRbeta CDR3 rearrangement, sequence reads were collapsed and filtered. For each sample, productive Simpson clonality was calculated by taking the square root of Simpson's diversity index across productive rearrangements. Entries here come from immuneACCESS through TCRdb and include only in-frame sequences with V and J called. Some clones fail to appear in such tables; in the studies checked, an unresolved V gene covers under half of the shortfall, and the cause of the remainder is unknown. V and J calls and clone size are given by that table; D and trimming were obtained from the DNA. This sample comprises under 45,000 clones, approximately 73% of them detected only once. The ten largest clones take up 25% to 35% of the sample.

Relative to germline, V is 4 bases shorter and J is 3 bases shorter, with 12 bases between their ends. Inclusive of the bounding cysteine and phenylalanine, the CDR3 is 14 residues long. Only the CDR3 portion is preserved as DNA: 42 bases, with reading frame beginning at the first base. The germline V gene (reference sequence) provides CDR1 LNHNV and CDR2 YYDKDF. The sequence came from a man older than 75 with acute or convalescent COVID-19. The sequence joins TRBV15 to TRBJ2-5; TRBD1 is possibly the D segment (6 matching bases). The specimen sequenced was peripheral blood. The CDR3 reads CATSTLDSKETQYF. The sequence in DNA is TGTGCCACCAGCACACTGGACAGTAAAGAGACCCAGTACTTC.